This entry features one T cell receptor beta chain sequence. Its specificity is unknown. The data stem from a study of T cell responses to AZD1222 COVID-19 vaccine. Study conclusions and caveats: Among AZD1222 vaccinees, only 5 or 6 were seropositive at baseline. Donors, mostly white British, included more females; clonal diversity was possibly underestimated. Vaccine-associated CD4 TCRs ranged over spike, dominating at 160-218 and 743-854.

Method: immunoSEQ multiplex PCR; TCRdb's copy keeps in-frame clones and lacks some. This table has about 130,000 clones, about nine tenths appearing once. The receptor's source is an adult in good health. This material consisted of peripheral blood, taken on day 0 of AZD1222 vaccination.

CDR3 nucleotides: TGTGCCAGCAGTTACTCGATATTTGCGGGGGGGGATTACAATGAGCAGTTCTTC. This codes for CASSYSIFAGGDYNEQFF. The chain combines TRBV6-2 or TRBV6-3 with TRBJ2-1; 9 bases fit TRBD2. V lost 0 bases and J lost 4; bases outside the gene matches: 10. The length of the CDR3 is 18 residues. Germline values: CDR1 MNHEY, CDR2 SVGEGT.